This T cell receptor (beta chain) was captured in a study of monozygotic twins with inflammatory bowel disease. Whole-study findings and limits: Results did not support any single strong IBD-associated signal or clonotype. On the inverse Simpson index, IBD patients scored lower for TCRbeta diversity than healthy co-twins. Fewer clonotypes were shared with others by IBD patients than by healthy twins, especially with disease activity.

Germline CDR1 reads SGHDN; CDR2 reads FVKESK. The CDR3 is made up of 13 amino acids. Comment on this clonotype: Its antigen remains unidentified.

One entry per CDR3 protein, without DNA, is what TCRdb gives after re-calling the 5' RACE reads. This listing includes approximately 100,000 distinct CDR3 sequences. This chain connects TRBV14 to TRBJ2-7; TCRdb's assignment of TRBD1 cannot be checked, as there is no DNA. Sequencing used blood. The sequence came from a human donor with ulcerative colitis or Crohn's disease, or a healthy co-twin of an affected twin (not recorded which). The CDR3 is CASSPGQFYEQYF.